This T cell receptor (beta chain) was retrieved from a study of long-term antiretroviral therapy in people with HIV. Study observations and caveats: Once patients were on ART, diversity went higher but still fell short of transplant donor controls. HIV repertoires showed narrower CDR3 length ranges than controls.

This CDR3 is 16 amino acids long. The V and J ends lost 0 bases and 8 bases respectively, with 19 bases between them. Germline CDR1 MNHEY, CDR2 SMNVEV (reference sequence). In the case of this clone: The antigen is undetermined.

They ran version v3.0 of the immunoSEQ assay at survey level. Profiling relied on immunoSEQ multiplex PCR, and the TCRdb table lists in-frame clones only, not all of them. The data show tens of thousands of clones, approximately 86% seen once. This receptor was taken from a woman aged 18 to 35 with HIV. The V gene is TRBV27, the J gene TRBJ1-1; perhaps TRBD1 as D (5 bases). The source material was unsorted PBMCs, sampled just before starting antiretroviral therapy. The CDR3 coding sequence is TGTGCCAGCAGTTTATCTTCGGACGGGGGATCAGCCGAAGCTTTCTTT. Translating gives CASSLSSDGGSAEAFF.